These 16 T cell receptor beta chains were all obtained from the same sample, sequenced in a study of regulatory T cells in long-lasting Graves disease. Through Arm-PCR of CDR3 regions and iRepertoire HTBI primers, TCR beta libraries were built. TCRdb re-derived calls from the multiplex PCR reads in MiXCR, one entry per CDR3 protein. The profile shows a few hundred thousand distinct CDR3 sequences, 16% of them singletons. Time point here: newly diagnosed GD, antithyroid drugs for less than 3 months. Researchers made the TCR library from RNA that was extracted from PBMCs. In addition, the sample was reused for a study of T cells in Graves' hyperthyroidism and ophthalmopathy.

Material: peripheral blood mononuclear cells (PBMCs), obtained at new diagnosis, from a patient treated with antithyroid drugs. The receptors derive from a woman aged 18-29 years with Graves disease.

The chain employs TRBV5-1 and TRBJ2-2; 13 nucleotides line up with TRBD2. CDR3 size: 17 residues. V shed 4 bases, J shed 6 bases, and the junction held 9 bases outside the gene matches. Germline CDR1 and CDR2: SGHRS and YFSETQ. The CDR3 DNA follows: TGCGCCAGCAGCAGCCAAGGGACTAGCGGGGTCCCCGGGGAGCTGTTTTTT. The encoded protein is CASSSQGTSGVPGELFF.

Many counts were recorded for this clonotype. The chain has TRBV28 and TRBJ1-6, with D maybe TRBD1 (6 bases). Trimming removed 7 bases from V and 3 bases from J, with 16 bases in between. CDR3 length: 16 amino acids. Germline V gene lookup returns CDR1 MDHEN and CDR2 SYDVKM. The CDR3 spells CASTRLRGSYNSPLHF. CDR3 nucleotides: TGTGCCAGCACCCGCCTCAGGGGCAGCTATAATTCACCCCTCCACTTT.

About this clonotype itself: A far larger clone is off by one base, so a read error is likely. V usage is TRBV10-3 and J usage is TRBJ2-7; 11 nucleotides line up with TRBD2. The J segment lost 0 bases and the V segment lost 4 bases, leaving 5 bases of the junction unmatched. Germline V CDR1 and CDR2: ENHRY, SYGVKD. This CDR3 comprises 16 residues. The chain's CDR3 is CAISGASGRFSYEQYF. The CDR3 bases are TGTGCCATCAGTGGGGCTAGCGGGAGGTTCTCCTACGAGCAGTACTTC.

This clonotype was seen repeatedly, ten times or more. The chain couples TRBV24-1 to TRBJ2-3; 10 positions agree with TRBD2. The CDR3 has 16 residues. V was clipped by 3 bases and J by 2 bases; unmatched bases: 4. Germline V gene data show CDR1 as KGHDR and CDR2 as SFDVKD. Written as DNA, the CDR3 is TGTGCCACCAGTGATCGGCTAGCGGGGGACACAGATACGCAGTATTTT. It yields the protein CATSDRLAGDTDTQYF.

Regarding this clonotype: One base away lies a much larger clone, so this may be a sequencing read error. The rearrangement links TRBV6-5 to TRBJ2-5; D is unresolved. The CDR3 is 14 residues long. Germline V gene data show CDR1 as MNHEY and CDR2 as SVGAGI. The germline V and J ends were trimmed by 1 base and 2 bases, with 8 bases remaining between them. As DNA, the CDR3 is TGTGCCAGCAGTTACTTGAACGGGCAAGAGACCCAGTACTTC. Amino acids: CASSYLNGQETQYF.

This clonotype was counted ten times or more. V gene TRBV5-6 combines with J gene TRBJ2-7; no clear D gene. The germline gives CDR1 SGHDT, CDR2 YYEEEE. V lost 6 bases and J lost 0, with 10 bases in between. This CDR3 is 13 amino acids long. The CDR3 nucleotides are TGTGCCAGCACCGTAGTTGGCTCCTACGAGCAGTACTTC. This gives the protein CASTVVGSYEQYF.

This clonotype has ten or more counts. This chain joins TRBV2 and TRBJ2-7, with D perhaps matching TRBD2 (6 bases). Germline loops: CDR1 SNHLY, CDR2 FYNNEI. The CDR3 consists of 14 residues. V gave up 5 bases and J gave up 3 bases, with 14 bases separating them. CDR3 amino acids: CASSRQSGVYEQYF. The CDR3 coding sequence is TGTGCCAGCAGTCGTCAATCGGGAGTCTACGAGCAGTACTTC.

This clonotype was detected many times. V usage is TRBV28 and J usage is TRBJ2-7, with no clear D. The length of the CDR3 is 12 residues. V lost 6 bases and J 5 bases, leaving 11 bases between the germline ends. CDR1 is MDHEN, CDR2 SYDVKM, per germline. CDR3 DNA: TGTGCCAGCAGCCCACCCTTGAACGAGCAGTACTTC. This codes for CASSPPLNEQYF.

This clonotype has ten or more counts. CDR3 nucleotide sequence: TGTGCCAGCACGCAATTGTCAGGGAAAGAGACCCAGTACTTC. This translates into CASTQLSGKETQYF. The chain is built from TRBV3-1 and TRBJ2-1; possible D gene TRBD1, 5 bases. The DNA end lines up better with TRBJ2-5; the J call may be wrong. Germline V CDR1 and CDR2: LGHDT, YNNKEL (reference sequence). The length of the CDR3 is 14 residues.

This clonotype has more than one count but fewer than ten. This could be a read error, since a much larger clone is one nucleotide away. The rearrangement links TRBV5-1 to TRBJ2-5, with a tentative D call TRBD2 (5 bases). The CDR3 length is 12 residues. Germline CDR1 SGHRS, CDR2 YFSETQ. The CDR3 is CASSAAGETRYF. The CDR3 DNA follows: TGTGCCAGCAGCGCGGCTGGGGAGACCCGGTACTTC.

The chain joins TRBV7-9 to TRBJ2-3; tentatively, D is TRBD1 (5 bases). The length of the CDR3 is 15 residues. Germline V gene data show CDR1 as SEHNR and CDR2 as FQNEAQ (reference sequence). V shed 1 base and J shed 1 base, with 9 bases lying between them. Here the CDR3 DNA reads TGTGCCAGCAGCTTAGTAGGGGTAGGCACAGATACGCAGTATTTT. Translation gives CASSLVGVGTDTQYF.

This clonotype has at least ten counts. The gene calls are TRBV27 and TRBJ2-7, with a possible D match to TRBD2 (6 bases). Germline V gives CDR1 MNHEY, CDR2 SMNVEV (reference sequence). V was pared by 4 bases and J by 2 bases, with 12 bases between. This CDR3 is built from 14 residues. The CDR3 DNA sequence: TGTGCCAGCAGTTCCTATAGCGGAGCCTACGAGCAGTACTTC. Translated, it gives CASSSYSGAYEQYF.

V usage is TRBV19 and J usage is TRBJ1-5; 9 bases map to TRBD1. The CDR3 contains 14 residues. Germline V lookup: CDR1 LNHDA, CDR2 SQIVND (reference sequence). Trimming at V came to 4 bases and at J to 6 bases, leaving 4 bases not matched to a gene. The CDR3 region has the DNA TGTGCCAGTAGTACACAGGGGGCGGTTCAGCCCCAGCATTTT. Protein sequence: CASSTQGAVQPQHF.

This clonotype was recorded many times. The chain combines TRBV12-3 or TRBV12-4 with TRBJ2-5; D unresolved. With 6 bases removed from V and 0 bases from J, the gap between germline ends came to 17 bases. The CDR3 totals 16 residues. Here the CDR3 reads CASRRSAQTNQETQYF. The CDR3 DNA follows: TGTGCCAGCAGGCGTTCGGCCCAAACCAACCAAGAGACCCAGTACTTC.

The rearrangement joins TRBV20-1 to TRBJ1-2; D may be TRBD1 (5 bases). Germline-derived CDR1 and CDR2 are DFQATT and SNEGSKA (reference sequence). V was clipped by 6 bases and J by 8 bases, with 19 bases between them. This CDR3 has 13 amino acids. The CDR3 nucleotides are TGCAGTGCCAGGATCGGCCAGGGCGAAGGCTACACCTTC. Its protein is CSARIGQGEGYTF.

This clonotype was detected ten times or more. The chain is built from TRBV5-4 and TRBJ2-3; 7 nucleotides match TRBD2. Per the germline V gene, CDR1 is SGHNT and CDR2 is YYREEE (reference sequence). V was clipped by 3 bases and J by 5 bases; unmatched bases: 9. This CDR3 contains 15 residues. The DNA of the CDR3 is TGTGCCAGCAGCTCCCTCAGCGGGGAAAAAGATACGCAGTATTTT. This translates into CASSSLSGEKDTQYF. The variable domain in full, completed from reference TRBV5-4 and TRBJ2-3, reads ETGVTQSPTHLIKTRGQQVTLRCSSQSGHNTVSWYQQALGQGPQFIFQYYREEENGRGNFPPRFSGLQFPNYSSELNVNALELDDSALYLCASSSLSGEKDTQYFGPGTRLTVL.